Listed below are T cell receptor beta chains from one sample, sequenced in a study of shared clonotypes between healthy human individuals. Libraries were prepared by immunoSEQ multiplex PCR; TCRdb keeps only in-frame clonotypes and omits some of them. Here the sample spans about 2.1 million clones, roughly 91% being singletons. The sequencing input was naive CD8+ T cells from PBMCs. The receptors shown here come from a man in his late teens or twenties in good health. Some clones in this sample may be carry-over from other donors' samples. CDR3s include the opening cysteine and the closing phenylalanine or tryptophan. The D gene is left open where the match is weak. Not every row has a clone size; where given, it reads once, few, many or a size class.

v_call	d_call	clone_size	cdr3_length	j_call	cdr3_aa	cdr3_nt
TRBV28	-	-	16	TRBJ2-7	CASSLGAWANSYEQYF	TGTGCCAGCAGTTTAGGAGCCTGGGCCAACTCCTACGAGCAGTACTTC
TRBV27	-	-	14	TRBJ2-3	CASSLLPGRDTQYF	TGTGCCAGCAGTTTATTGCCAGGGAGGGATACGCAGTATTTT
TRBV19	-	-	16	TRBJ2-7	CASSIWASASSYEQYF	TGTGCCAGTAGTATCTGGGCGAGCGCGAGCTCCTACGAGCAGTACTTC
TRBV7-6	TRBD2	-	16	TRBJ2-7	CASSPGTSASTYEQYF	TGTGCCAGCAGCCCGGGGACTAGCGCTTCGACCTACGAGCAGTACTTC
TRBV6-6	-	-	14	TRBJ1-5	CASSYEGVNQPQHF	TGTGCCAGCAGTTACGAAGGGGTAAATCAGCCCCAGCATTTT
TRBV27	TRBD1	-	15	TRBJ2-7	CASSEGQGATYEQYF	TGTGCCAGCAGTGAGGGACAGGGGGCCACCTACGAGCAGTACTTC
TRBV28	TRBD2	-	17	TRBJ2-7	CASSQDTGTSGSFEQYF	TGTGCCAGCAGTCAAGATACCGGGACTAGCGGGAGTTTCGAGCAGTACTTC
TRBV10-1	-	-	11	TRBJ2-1	CASSVGAEQFF	TGCGCCAGCAGTGTCGGAGCGGAGCAGTTCTTC
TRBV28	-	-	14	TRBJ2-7	CASSLRGLYYEQYF	TGTGCCAGCAGTTTGAGGGGCCTCTACTACGAGCAGTACTTC
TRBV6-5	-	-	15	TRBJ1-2	CASSPLRGANYGYTF	TGTGCCAGCAGTCCGCTTCGGGGGGCTAACTATGGCTACACCTTC
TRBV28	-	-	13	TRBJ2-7	CASSFDRGYEQYF	TGTGCCAGCAGTTTTGATAGGGGCTACGAGCAGTACTTC
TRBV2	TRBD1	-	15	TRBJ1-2	CASSVPGGEDYGYTF	TGTGCCAGCAGTGTCCCAGGGGGTGAGGACTATGGCTACACCTTC
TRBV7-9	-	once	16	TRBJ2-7	CASSPGRTFRSYEQYF	TGTGCCAGCAGCCCGGGGCGGACATTCCGCTCCTACGAGCAGTACTTC
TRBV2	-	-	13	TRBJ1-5	CASSDSERVTQHF	TGTGCCAGCAGTGACAGTGAGCGGGTGACCCAGCATTTT
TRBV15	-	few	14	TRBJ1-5	CATSREYVGQPQHF	TGTGCCACCAGCAGAGAGTATGTAGGTCAGCCCCAGCATTTT
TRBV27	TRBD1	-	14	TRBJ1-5	CASTMTGGSQPQHF	TGTGCCAGCACCATGACAGGGGGGAGTCAGCCCCAGCATTTT
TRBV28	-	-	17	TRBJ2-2	CASSSTGTLHFTGELFF	TGTGCCAGCAGCTCCACCGGGACCTTACATTTCACCGGGGAGCTGTTTTTT
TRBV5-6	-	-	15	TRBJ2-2	CASSLEQPNTGELFF	TGTGCCAGCAGCTTGGAGCAGCCTAACACCGGGGAGCTGTTTTTT
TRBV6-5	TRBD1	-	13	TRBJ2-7	CASSSRDSYEQYF	TGTGCCAGCAGTTCCCGGGACAGCTACGAGCAGTACTTC
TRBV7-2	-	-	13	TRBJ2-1	CASSFPLAGEQFF	TGTGCCAGCAGCTTTCCCCTAGCTGGTGAGCAGTTCTTC
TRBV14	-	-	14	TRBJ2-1	CASSQDLTLLEQFF	TGTGCCAGCAGCCAAGACCTGACCCTTCTTGAGCAGTTCTTC
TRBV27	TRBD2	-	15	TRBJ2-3	CASTPWGSGRNTQYF	TGTGCCAGCACCCCCTGGGGTAGCGGGAGAAATACGCAGTATTTT
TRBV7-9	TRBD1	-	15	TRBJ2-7	CASSAGTGLLYEQYF	TGTGCCAGCAGCGCGGGGACAGGACTCCTCTACGAGCAGTACTTC
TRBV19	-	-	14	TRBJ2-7	CASSFKPLFYEQYF	TGTGCCAGTAGTTTTAAACCCCTCTTCTACGAGCAGTACTTC
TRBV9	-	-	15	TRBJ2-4	CASSAGGTEKNIQYF	TGTGCCAGCAGCGCGGGGGGGACAGAGAAAAACATTCAGTACTTC
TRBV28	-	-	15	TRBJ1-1	CASSLFRGQNTEAFF	TGTGCCAGCAGTTTATTTCGGGGACAGAACACTGAAGCTTTCTTT
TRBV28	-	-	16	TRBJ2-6	CASSFLSATGANVLTF	TGTGCCAGCAGTTTTTTGTCGGCGACTGGGGCCAACGTCCTGACTTTC
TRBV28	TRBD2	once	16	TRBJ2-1	CASSPSSSGSTDEQFF	TGTGCCAGCAGTCCCTCCTCTAGCGGGAGTACAGATGAGCAGTTCTTC
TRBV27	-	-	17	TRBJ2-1	CASSLQDSGGSYNEQFF	TGTGCCAGCAGTTTACAGGACTCCGGGGGCTCCTACAATGAGCAGTTCTTC
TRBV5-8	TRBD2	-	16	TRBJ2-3	CASSLTLAGRTDTQYF	TGTGCCAGCAGCTTAACTCTAGCGGGAAGGACAGATACGCAGTATTTT
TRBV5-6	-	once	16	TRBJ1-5	CASSLGGAVSNQPQHF	TGTGCCAGCAGCTTGGGGGGGGCAGTTAGCAATCAGCCCCAGCATTTT
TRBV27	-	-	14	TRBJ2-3	CASSPPPGTDTQYF	TGTGCCAGCAGTCCCCCCCCGGGGACAGATACGCAGTATTTT
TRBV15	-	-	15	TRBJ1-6	CATSRDLAQNSPLHF	TGTGCCACCAGCAGAGATCTAGCCCAAAATTCACCCCTCCACTTT
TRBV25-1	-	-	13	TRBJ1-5	CASSSGRNQPQHF	TGTGCCAGCAGCTCAGGGCGGAATCAGCCCCAGCATTTT
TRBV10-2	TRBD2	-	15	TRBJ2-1	CASSEASGRVDEQFF	TGCGCCAGCAGTGAGGCTAGCGGGAGGGTCGATGAGCAGTTCTTC
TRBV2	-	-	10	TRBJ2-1	CASSVQEQFF	TGTGCCAGCAGCGTCCAGGAGCAGTTCTTC
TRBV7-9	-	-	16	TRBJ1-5	CASSLSGQYSNQPQHF	TGTGCCAGCAGCTTGTCTGGACAGTATAGCAATCAGCCCCAGCATTTT
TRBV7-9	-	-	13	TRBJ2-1	CASSARDSNEQFF	TGTGCCAGCAGCGCCCGGGACTCCAATGAGCAGTTCTTC
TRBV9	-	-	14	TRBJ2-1	CASSVEGSYNEQFF	TGTGCCAGCAGCGTAGAAGGGTCCTACAATGAGCAGTTCTTC
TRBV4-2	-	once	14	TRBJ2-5	CASSQGGEQETQYF	TGTGCCAGCAGCCAGGGGGGAGAGCAAGAGACCCAGTACTTC
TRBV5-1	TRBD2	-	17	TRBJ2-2	CASSLVAGVPNTGELFF	TGCGCCAGCAGCTTAGTAGCGGGAGTACCGAACACCGGGGAGCTGTTTTTT
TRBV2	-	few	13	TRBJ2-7	CASSEGITYEQYF	TGTGCCAGCAGTGAAGGGATAACCTACGAGCAGTACTTC
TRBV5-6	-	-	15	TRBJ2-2	CASSLAAVRIGELFF	TGTGCCAGCAGCTTGGCCGCGGTGAGGATCGGGGAGCTGTTTTTT
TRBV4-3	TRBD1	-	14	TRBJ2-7	CASSQETGGYEQYF	TGCGCCAGCAGCCAAGAGACAGGGGGCTACGAGCAGTACTTC
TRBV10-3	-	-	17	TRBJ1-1	CAISERGAVGRNTEAFF	TGTGCCATCAGTGAGAGGGGGGCAGTGGGCCGGAACACTGAAGCTTTCTTT